This entry lists 32 T cell receptor beta chains sequenced from one sample in a study of blood T cell repertoires in COVID-19. Assay: immunoSEQ multiplex PCR; the TCRdb copy retains only in-frame clones and omits some. Among around 180,000 clones listed, 85% to 90% were seen once. The sequencing input was PBMCs or T cells enriched from blood (not recorded which). The source of these receptors is a woman aged 40 to 55 with acute COVID-19.

This chain links TRBV11-3 with TRBJ2-3; D remains ambiguous. Trimming removed 1 base at V and 0 bases at J, with 8 bases between. This CDR3 comprises 15 residues. Germline values: CDR1 SGHNT, CDR2 YENEEA. The CDR3 nucleotides read TGTGCCAGCAGCTTAGGTGGCCCTAGCACAGATACGCAGTATTTT. Translation: CASSLGGPSTDTQYF. Complete variable domain (other parts from reference TRBV11-3 and TRBJ2-3): EAGVVQSPRYKIIEKKQPVAFWCNPISGHNTLYWYLQNLGQGPELLIRYENEEAVDDSQLPKDRFSAERLKGVDSTLKIQPAELGDSAVYLCASSLGGPSTDTQYFGPGTRLTVL.

This clone was detected once. As DNA, the CDR3 is TGTGCCAGCACTGGGCTGAGCTCCTACAATGAGCAGTTCTTC. This encodes CASTGLSSYNEQFF. V gene TRBV2 combines with J gene TRBJ2-1, with D unclear. Germline V gene lookup returns CDR1 SNHLY and CDR2 FYNNEI. Between the trimmed V and J ends, which lost 7 bases and 0 bases, there was a span of 10 bases. The CDR3 has 14 residues.

The chain uses TRBV27 and TRBJ2-7, with D tentatively TRBD1 (6 bases). Trimming stripped 6 bases from V and 3 bases from J, with 18 bases between. The CDR3 is 15 amino acids. CDR1 and CDR2 (germline): MNHEY, SMNVEV (reference sequence). In DNA, the CDR3 is TGTGCCAGCAGCTACAGGGCCAGTCTTCTCTACGAGCAGTACTTC. Its protein is CASSYRASLLYEQYF.

This clone occurred a few times. The chain couples TRBV19 to TRBJ1-1; the D gene is possibly TRBD1 (6 bases). The length of the CDR3 is 14 residues. In germline, CDR1 is LNHDA, CDR2 SQIVND (reference sequence). V shed 7 bases and J shed 5 bases, with 17 bases lying between them. Here the CDR3 reads CASTLLGGMTEAFF. CDR3 DNA: TGTGCCAGTACCCTTCTAGGGGGAATGACTGAAGCTTTCTTT.

The chain couples TRBV7-9 to TRBJ2-3; 8 bases fit TRBD1. There are 15 residues in the CDR3. Germline lookup yields CDR1 SEHNR and CDR2 FQNEAQ (reference sequence). Trimming took 5 bases from V and 3 from J; bases not matched to a gene: 7. The CDR3 sequence: CASSLDRGTTDTQYF. The CDR3 bases are TGTGCCAGCAGCCTCGACAGGGGCACTACAGATACGCAGTATTTT.

The chain is built from TRBV19 and TRBJ2-2; 10 bases are a match to TRBD1. V shed 9 bases, J shed 3 bases, and the junction held 7 bases outside the gene matches. Germline CDR1 is LNHDA and CDR2 is SQIVND (reference sequence). The CDR3 runs to 15 residues. CDR3 DNA: TGTGCCAGCACTATCGGGACAGGGGACACCGGGGAGCTGTTTTTT. It translates to CASTIGTGDTGELFF.

The genes are TRBV7-7 and TRBJ2-5; tentative D call: TRBD1 (6 bases). Germline CDR1 reads SSHAT; CDR2 reads FNYEAQ (reference sequence). V was trimmed by 1 base and J by 2 bases, leaving 11 bases between them. There are 15 residues in the CDR3. The CDR3 sequence is CASSLVRGRQETQYF. In DNA form, the CDR3 reads TGTGCCAGCAGCTTAGTTAGGGGGAGACAAGAGACCCAGTACTTC.

The chain has TRBV7-3 and TRBJ2-5, with 9 bases matching TRBD1. Germline loops: CDR1 SGHTA, CDR2 FQGTGA. Losses at the gene ends were 6 bases for V and 4 bases for J; bases not matched to a gene: 9. The CDR3 runs to 15 residues. CDR3: CASSNTGGVRETQYF. The CDR3 region has the DNA TGTGCCAGCAGTAATACAGGGGGCGTTCGAGAGACCCAGTACTTC.

In its sample, this clone was seen once. The chain links TRBV18 to TRBJ2-5; the D gene is possibly TRBD1 (5 bases). CDR3 length equals 15 residues. The V end lost 2 bases, the J end lost 6 bases, and 16 bases lay between the germline ends. The germline CDR1 and CDR2 sequences are KGHSH and LQKENI. The CDR3 protein is CASSPNFQGGQTQYF. The DNA for the CDR3 is TGTGCCAGCTCACCAAACTTTCAGGGTGGCCAGACCCAGTACTTC.

The chain carries TRBV30 and TRBJ1-3; D is unresolved. Germline V gene data show CDR1 as GTSNPN and CDR2 as SVGIG (reference sequence). Trimming left V 0 bases short and J 3 bases short, with 9 bases between. This CDR3 spans 14 amino acids. The CDR3 spells CAWSVTRGGNTIYF. As DNA, the CDR3 is TGTGCCTGGAGTGTGACCCGCGGTGGAAACACCATATATTTT.

The rearrangement joins TRBV25-1 to TRBJ2-7; perhaps TRBD2 as D (6 bases). Looked up from germline, CDR1 is MGHDK and CDR2 is SYGVNS. This CDR3 spans 14 amino acids. The V and J ends lost 0 bases and 8 bases respectively, with 14 bases between them. This CDR3 reads CASSEYLSGRKQYF. In nucleotides, the CDR3 is TGTGCCAGCAGTGAATATCTTAGCGGTCGGAAGCAGTACTTC.

This clone was observed a single time. The chain employs TRBV27 and TRBJ2-3; TRBD2 is a possible D gene (5 bases). Germline CDR1 reads MNHEY; CDR2 reads SMNVEV (reference sequence). V was pared by 5 bases and J by 2 bases, with 14 bases between. The CDR3 runs to 15 residues. This chain's CDR3 is CASSLFEGTTDTQYF. CDR3 DNA: TGTGCCAGCAGTCTCTTCGAGGGCACCACAGATACGCAGTATTTT.

The chain combines TRBV12-3 or TRBV12-4 with TRBJ2-7, with 8 bases that match TRBD1. This CDR3 spans 13 amino acids. Trimming took 5 bases from V and 8 from J; bases not matched to a gene: 8. This CDR3 reads CASSQPPGGKQYF. The CDR3 DNA is TGTGCCAGCAGTCAACCACCAGGGGGCAAGCAGTACTTC.

This sequence joins TRBV7-3 and TRBJ1-5; a weak D match, TRBD1 (5 bases). Trimming took off 5 bases at V and 3 bases at J, with 20 bases between the two ends. This CDR3 region has 17 residues. Germline CDR1 is SGHTA and CDR2 is FQGTGA. This CDR3 reads CASSQRTRGSLNQPQHF. The CDR3 DNA is TGTGCCAGCAGCCAGAGGACAAGGGGCTCTCTCAATCAGCCCCAGCATTTT.

V usage is TRBV7-8 and J usage is TRBJ1-4; TRBD1 agrees at 12 bases. The trim removed 5 bases at V and 7 bases at J, leaving 8 bases unmatched. The CDR3 has 16 residues. The germline V gene encodes CDR1 SGHVS and CDR2 FQNEAQ. The CDR3 is CASSGRDRGRGEKLFF. The CDR3 DNA sequence: TGTGCCAGCAGCGGCCGGGACAGGGGGCGAGGTGAAAAACTGTTTTTT.

A single count supports this clone. This chain joins TRBV3-1 (or the pseudogene TRBV3-2) and TRBJ1-6, with a weak D call TRBD1 (6 bases). Deletions cut 4 bases from V and 3 bases from J, with 16 bases between. The germline V gene has CDR1 LGHDT and CDR2 YNNKEL (reference sequence). The CDR3 is 17 amino acids. CDR3 residues: CASSPWSEDSYNSPLHF. CDR3 nucleotides: TGTGCCAGCAGCCCTTGGAGTGAGGACAGCTATAATTCACCCCTCCACTTT.

J is TRBJ2-3 and V is TRBV21-1; TRBD2, as called in the table, went unchecked against the DNA. TRBV21-1 is a pseudogene segment. This CDR3 region has 16 residues. The CDR3 sequence is CASSNGTSGSTDTQYF. Written as DNA, the CDR3 is TGTGCCAGCAGCAACGGGACTAGCGGGAGCACAGATACGCAGTATTTT.

V and J are TRBV18 and TRBJ2-4; 10 bases fit TRBD1. The CDR3 has 17 residues. CDR1 is KGHSH and CDR2 is LQKENI in the germline V gene. Germline trimming cut 6 bases from V and 3 bases from J; bases unmatched to any gene: 11. The chain's CDR3 is CASSDGDRGLGKNIQYF. CDR3 in DNA: TGTGCCAGCTCGGATGGGGACAGGGGATTAGGCAAAAACATTCAGTACTTC.

The CDR3 DNA reads as TGTGCCAGCAGTTACCCTCCCTCCCCGAGAGGGAGGAACCAATACGAGCAGTACTTC. Protein: CASSYPPSPRGRNQYEQYF. J is TRBJ2-7 and V is TRBV6-2 or TRBV6-3, with a possible D match to TRBD2 (6 bases). Germline V lookup: CDR1 MNHEY, CDR2 SVGEGT. The germline V and J ends were trimmed by 2 bases and 4 bases, with 27 bases remaining between them. CDR3 length: 19 amino acids.

The genes are TRBV4-1 and TRBJ2-7; 7 bases map to TRBD2. Germline CDR1 reads MGHRA; CDR2 reads YSYEKL. CDR3 size: 16 residues. V dropped 1 base and J dropped 0; count of bases not matched to a gene: 6. The CDR3 spells CASSQGGGGPSYEQYF. DNA of the CDR3: TGCGCCAGCAGCCAAGGAGGCGGGGGACCCTCCTACGAGCAGTACTTC.

The V call is TRBV28, the J call TRBJ2-5, with TRBD2 matching 7 bases. The CDR3 covers 17 residues. V lost 2 bases, J lost 2 bases, and 11 bases stayed unmatched. Germline-derived CDR1 and CDR2 are MDHEN and SYDVKM. The CDR3 nucleotides read TGTGCCAGCAGTTTACGGCGGGGTGGAGCGGGGCAAGAGACCCAGTACTTC. Its translation is CASSLRRGGAGQETQYF. The variable domain in full, completed from reference TRBV28 and TRBJ2-5, reads DVKVTQSSRYLVKRTGEKVFLECVQDMDHENMFWYRQDPGLGLRLIYFSYDVKMKEKGDIPEGYSVSREKKERFSLILESASTNQTSMYLCASSLRRGGAGQETQYFGPGTRLLVL.

V is TRBV4-2 and J is TRBJ2-1; 10 bases are shared with TRBD2. Germline V lookup: CDR1 LGHNA, CDR2 YNFKEQ. This CDR3 has 16 residues. The ends lost 0 bases at V and 7 bases at J; junction bases unmatched: 6. CDR3 in DNA: TGTGCCAGCAGCCAAGATTTACCAGCGGGAGGGAATGAGCAGTTCTTC. Protein: CASSQDLPAGGNEQFF.

The rearrangement links TRBV4-2 to TRBJ1-3, with D uncertain. Between the trimmed V and J ends, which lost 0 bases and 0 bases, there was a span of 6 bases. This CDR3 has 15 residues. Looked up from germline, CDR1 is LGHNA and CDR2 is YNFKEQ. The CDR3 here is CASSQEANSGNTIYF. The CDR3 DNA reads as TGTGCCAGCAGCCAAGAAGCGAACTCTGGAAACACCATATATTTT.

The chain carries TRBV4-1 and TRBJ2-1, with 12 bases fitting TRBD2. This CDR3 is 20 amino acids long. V gave up 0 bases and J gave up 3 bases; unmatched junction bases: 12. The germline CDR1 and CDR2 sequences are MGHRA and YSYEKL. The DNA for the CDR3 is TGCGCCAGCAGCCAAGATCGGCTCGGGCTAGCGGGAGGGTTCTACAATGAGCAGTTCTTC. Protein sequence: CASSQDRLGLAGGFYNEQFF.

The chain carries TRBV5-4 and TRBJ2-5; a weak D match, TRBD2 (5 bases). The CDR3 runs to 13 residues. CDR1 and CDR2 from the germline V gene are SGHNT and YYREEE (reference sequence). V shed 1 base and J shed 2 bases, with 6 bases lying between them. The CDR3 DNA reads as TGTGCCAGCAGCTTGACTAGACAAGAGACCCAGTACTTC. The encoded protein is CASSLTRQETQYF.

This rearrangement joins TRBV6-5 to TRBJ1-2; 10 nucleotides agree with TRBD1. The CDR3 spans 15 residues. Germline V gene sequence: CDR1 MNHEY, CDR2 SVGAGI. After removal of 8 bases from V and 5 bases from J, the junction contained 11 bases not matched to a gene. The CDR3, as DNA: TGTGCCAGCCTTGCCAATCCGGGACAGGGGTATGGCTACACCTTC. Its translation: CASLANPGQGYGYTF.

This chain connects TRBV11-2 to TRBJ1-3, with 8 bases fitting TRBD1. The CDR3 spans 14 residues. Per germline, CDR1 SGHAT and CDR2 FQNNGV. The junction had 3 bases not matched to a gene; V was cut back by 6 bases and J by 2 bases. CDR3 DNA: TGTGCCAGCAGAGAGACAGGGGCTGGAAACACCATATATTTT. Residues: CASRETGAGNTIYF.

In regard to this clone: The same CDR3 is also encoded by other DNA sequences in this sample. V usage is TRBV19 and J usage is TRBJ1-1, with no clear D. Germline CDR1 and CDR2: LNHDA and SQIVND (reference sequence). V lost 6 bases and J lost 0, with 8 bases in between. This CDR3 contains 13 residues. The CDR3 DNA reads TGTGCCAGTAGCCGGGGATTGAACACTGAAGCTTTCTTT. This encodes CASSRGLNTEAFF.

This clone was counted a single time. V and J are TRBV15 and TRBJ2-1; TRBD1 aligns across 8 bases. The CDR3 is made up of 17 amino acids. Per the germline V gene, CDR1 is LNHNV and CDR2 is YYDKDF (reference sequence). V lost 0 bases to trimming and J lost 1 base; unmatched junction nucleotides: 5. This CDR3 reads CATSREIQGASYNEQFF. CDR3 DNA sequence: TGTGCCACCAGCAGAGAGATTCAGGGGGCATCCTACAATGAGCAGTTCTTC. The whole variable domain, filled in from reference TRBV15 and TRBJ2-1, reads DAMVIQNPRYQVTQFGKPVTLSCSQTLNHNVMYWYQQKSSQAPKLLFHYYDKDFNNEADTPDNFQSRRPNTSFCFLDIRSPGLGDTAMYLCATSREIQGASYNEQFFGPGTRLTVL.

This chain links TRBV14 with TRBJ2-1, with TRBD2 matching over 10 bases. Germline V gene lookup returns CDR1 SGHDN and CDR2 FVKESK. V trimming: 0 bases; J trimming: 12 bases; junction bases outside the gene matches: 17. The CDR3 sequence is 18 residues long. The CDR3 region has the DNA TGTGCCAGCAGCCAAGATGCCCTAGCGGGAGACTTTCTGCTTCGGCAGTTCTTC. It encodes CASSQDALAGDFLLRQFF.

This chain connects TRBV27 to TRBJ2-1; 11 bases map to TRBD2. Germline CDR1 is MNHEY and CDR2 is SMNVEV (reference sequence). This CDR3 is built from 14 residues. V lost 6 bases to trimming and J lost 8 bases; unmatched junction nucleotides: 6. The CDR3 is CASRGSGRGHEQFF. The DNA for the CDR3 is TGTGCCAGCAGGGGTAGCGGGAGGGGCCATGAGCAGTTCTTC.

The J gene is TRBJ2-2, the V gene TRBV15, with D possibly matching TRBD1 (6 bases). The ends were cut back, 1 base at V and 5 bases at J, with 8 bases in the middle. Germline values: CDR1 LNHNV, CDR2 YYDKDF (reference sequence). This CDR3 comprises 14 residues. Here the CDR3 DNA reads TGTGCCACCAGCAGAGGAACAGGGACCGGGGAGCTGTTTTTT. As protein: CATSRGTGTGELFF.